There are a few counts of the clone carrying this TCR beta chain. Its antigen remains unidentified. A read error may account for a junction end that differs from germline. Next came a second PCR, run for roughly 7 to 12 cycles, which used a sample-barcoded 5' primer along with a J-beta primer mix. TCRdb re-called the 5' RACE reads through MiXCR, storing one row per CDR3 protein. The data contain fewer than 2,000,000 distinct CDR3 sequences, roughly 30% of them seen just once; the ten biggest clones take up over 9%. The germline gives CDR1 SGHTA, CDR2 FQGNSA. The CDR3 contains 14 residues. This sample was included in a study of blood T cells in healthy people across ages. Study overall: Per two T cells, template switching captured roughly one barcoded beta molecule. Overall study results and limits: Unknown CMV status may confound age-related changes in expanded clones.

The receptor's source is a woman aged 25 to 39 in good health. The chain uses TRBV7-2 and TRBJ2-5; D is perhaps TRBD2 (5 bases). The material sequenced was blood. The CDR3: CANSQVSRRETQYF. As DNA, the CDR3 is TGTGCCAACAGCCAGGTCTCGAGGAGGGAGACCCAGTACTTC.